The next 24 T cell receptor beta chains were all read from a single sample in a study of cytomegalovirus exposure and HLA in healthy donors. In the PCR, 60 Vbeta and 13 Jbeta primers were used. TCRdb keeps only in-frame clones here, not all; method: immunoSEQ multiplex PCR. Found here are 110,000 or so clones, over 75% of them singletons; the top ten hold roughly 9.2%. Sequencing input: PBMCs. The receptor set was obtained from a woman between 40 and 55 years old in good health and CMV-seropositive.

This clone was seen once. This chain connects TRBV5-6 to TRBJ1-5, with D tentatively TRBD1 (5 bases). The CDR3 has 17 amino acids. V dropped 4 bases and J dropped 1 base, with 18 bases sitting between them. The germline gives CDR1 SGHDT, CDR2 YYEEEE. The CDR3 DNA is TGTGCCAGCAGCCTGACTGCCGGGACTGGGAGCAATCAGCCCCAGCATTTT. Translated, it gives CASSLTAGTGSNQPQHF. The variable domain in full, with the rest retrieved from reference TRBV5-6 and TRBJ1-5, is DAGVTQSPTHLIKTRGQQVTLRCSPKSGHDTVSWYQQALGQGPQFIFQYYEEEERQRGNFPDRFSGHQFPNYSSELNVNALLLGDSALYLCASSLTAGTGSNQPQHFGDGTRLSIL.

A few counts support this clone. V is TRBV9 and J is TRBJ2-7; TRBD2 is a possible D gene (6 bases). Germline loops: CDR1 SGDLS, CDR2 YYNGEE. The CDR3 is 16 residues long. Trimming pared 0 bases from V and 5 bases from J, leaving 18 bases between. The CDR3 protein is CASSVAAGNRGNEQYF. CDR3 in DNA: TGTGCCAGCAGCGTAGCTGCGGGGAACCGGGGGAACGAGCAGTACTTC.

V usage is TRBV5-6 and J usage is TRBJ2-5; TRBD1 aligns across 9 bases. The DNA end lines up better with TRBJ2-7; the J call may be wrong. This CDR3 comprises 17 residues. In germline, CDR1 is SGHDT, CDR2 YYEEEE. CDR3 in DNA: TGTGCCAGCAGCTTGGAGGGACAGGGTATCTTCATCTACGAGCAGTACTTC. This codes for CASSLEGQGIFIYEQYF.

The chain couples TRBV28 to TRBJ1-1; 7 bases agree with TRBD1. In germline, CDR1 is MDHEN, CDR2 SYDVKM. Losses at the gene ends were 4 bases for V and 4 bases for J; bases not matched to a gene: 12. This CDR3 has 16 residues. The DNA for the CDR3 is TGTGCCAGCAGTTCCCCGGAGACAGGGTGGATCACTGAAGCTTTCTTT. Translated, it gives CASSSPETGWITEAFF.

J is TRBJ1-2 and V is TRBV13; TRBD1 is a possible D gene (5 bases). The V gene lost 5 bases and the J gene lost 4 bases, with 11 bases spanning the gap. This CDR3 has 13 amino acids. Germline loops: CDR1 PRHDT, CDR2 FYEKMQ (reference sequence). CDR3 DNA: TGTGCCAGCAGCCGTCAGGGAAGCTATGGCTACACCTTC. Translation gives CASSRQGSYGYTF.

The chain is built from TRBV7-6 and TRBJ2-1, with D possibly being TRBD1 (6 bases). The V end was cut by 5 bases, the J end by 10 bases, with 12 bases between. CDR1 is SGHVS, CDR2 FNYEAQ, per germline. The CDR3 is made up of 12 amino acids. The chain's CDR3 is CASSPYRDEQFF. Here the CDR3 DNA reads TGTGCCAGCAGCCCTTACAGGGACGAGCAGTTCTTC.

This clone was observed once. A read error may produce the germline difference seen at one junction end. The V gene is TRBV4-2, the J gene TRBJ2-5; D is possibly TRBD2 (5 bases). Per the germline V gene, CDR1 is LGHNA and CDR2 is YNFKEQ. CDR3 length: 14 residues. CDR3 region: CTSSQSSFMETQYF. The CDR3 nucleotides read TGTACCAGCAGCCAATCTAGCTTCATGGAGACCCAGTACTTC.

The J gene is TRBJ1-4, the V gene TRBV4-2, with a possible D match to TRBD1 (5 bases). The V gene's germline CDR1 is LGHNA and CDR2 YNFKEQ. The CDR3 totals 15 residues. V lost 0 bases and J lost 5, with 10 bases in between. The CDR3 nucleotides are TGTGCCAGCAGCCAAGAGACAGAACGCAATGAAAAACTGTTTTTT. Translation gives CASSQETERNEKLFF.

The chain employs TRBV4-2 and TRBJ1-1, with 7 positions matching TRBD1. With 4 bases clipped from V and 1 base from J, the junction kept 6 bases outside the gene matches. This CDR3 has 15 residues. Germline CDR1 and CDR2: LGHNA and YNFKEQ. CDR3 residues: CASSLSGTANTEAFF. CDR3 coding DNA: TGTGCCAGCAGCCTCTCCGGGACAGCGAACACTGAAGCTTTCTTT.

This clone was detected only once. The chain combines TRBV4-1 with TRBJ1-3; no definite D call. Germline V gene sequence: CDR1 MGHRA, CDR2 YSYEKL. This CDR3 contains 17 residues. V dropped 3 bases and J dropped 5 bases, with 20 bases sitting between them. This CDR3 is CASSHRPLPGDRNTIYF. CDR3 DNA: TGCGCCAGCAGCCATCGACCCCTTCCCGGGGATCGAAACACCATATATTTT.

The rearrangement links TRBV15 to TRBJ2-1, with D maybe TRBD2 (5 bases). Deletions cut 5 bases from V and 10 bases from J, with 9 bases between. Per the germline V gene, CDR1 is LNHNV and CDR2 is YYDKDF (reference sequence). The CDR3 spans 11 residues. The CDR3 is CATSRRLEQFF. DNA for the CDR3: TGTGCCACCAGCCGCCGACTAGAGCAGTTCTTC. Together with reference TRBV15 and TRBJ2-1, the CDR3 gives the full variable domain: DAMVIQNPRYQVTQFGKPVTLSCSQTLNHNVMYWYQQKSSQAPKLLFHYYDKDFNNEADTPDNFQSRRPNTSFCFLDIRSPGLGDTAMYLCATSRRLEQFFGPGTRLTVL.

This chain joins TRBV28 and TRBJ2-1; 9 positions agree with TRBD2. This CDR3 has 16 residues. CDR1 and CDR2 (germline): MDHEN, SYDVKM. V shed 2 bases, J shed 2 bases, and the junction held 4 bases outside the gene matches. The DNA for the CDR3 is TGTGCCAGCAGTTTAGGGGGACTAGCCACCTACAATGAGCAGTTCTTC. Translated: CASSLGGLATYNEQFF.

The chain joins TRBV5-1 to TRBJ1-2; TRBD1 might be the D (5 bases). Deletions cut 0 bases from V and 2 bases from J, with 5 bases between. Germline V CDR1 and CDR2: SGHRS, YFSETQ. The CDR3 has 13 residues. The CDR3 sequence: CASSLGQNYGYTF. CDR3 DNA sequence: TGCGCCAGCAGCTTGGGACAGAACTATGGCTACACCTTC.

The chain has TRBV7-6 and TRBJ2-7, with 10 bases matching TRBD1. CDR1 SGHVS and CDR2 FNYEAQ come from the germline V gene. V lost 1 base and J lost 5; bases outside the gene matches: 11. CDR3 length: 17 residues. CDR3 loop: CASSLEASGTGDHEQYF. CDR3 coding DNA: TGTGCCAGCAGCTTAGAGGCGTCTGGGACAGGGGATCACGAGCAGTACTTC.

This clone was observed a few times. J is TRBJ1-5 and V is TRBV9, with D unclear. V was pared by 6 bases and J by 0 bases, with 13 bases between. CDR3 length: 15 amino acids. Per germline, CDR1 SGDLS and CDR2 YYNGEE. CDR3 protein: CASTRGTHSNQPQHF. Here the CDR3 DNA reads TGTGCCAGCACCAGAGGAACTCATAGCAATCAGCCCCAGCATTTT.

The chain employs TRBV28 and TRBJ2-7; D gene ambiguous. This CDR3 spans 15 amino acids. Per germline, CDR1 MDHEN and CDR2 SYDVKM. The ends were cut back, 6 bases at V and 3 bases at J, with 18 bases in the middle. The CDR3: CASRAMVTAFYEQYF. The CDR3 DNA reads TGTGCCAGCAGAGCAATGGTTACAGCTTTCTACGAGCAGTACTTC. Filled out from reference TRBV28 and TRBJ2-7, the complete variable domain reads DVKVTQSSRYLVKRTGEKVFLECVQDMDHENMFWYRQDPGLGLRLIYFSYDVKMKEKGDIPEGYSVSREKKERFSLILESASTNQTSMYLCASRAMVTAFYEQYFGPGTRLTVT.

This clone was observed a single time. This chain links TRBV7-9 with TRBJ2-7; D not certain. From germline, CDR1 is SEHNR and CDR2 FQNEAQ (reference sequence). CDR3 length equals 15 residues. V dropped 5 bases and J dropped 2 bases, with 16 bases sitting between them. The CDR3 is CASSPVAVRPYEQYF. The DNA of the CDR3 is TGTGCCAGCAGCCCCGTTGCAGTACGTCCCTACGAGCAGTACTTC.

The V gene is TRBV5-1, the J gene TRBJ2-7, with a tentative D call TRBD1 (6 bases). V was clipped by 0 bases and J by 2 bases, with 12 bases between them. The CDR3 spans 15 residues. The germline V gene has CDR1 SGHRS and CDR2 YFSETQ. The CDR3 DNA reads as TGCGCCAGCAGCTTGGAACCCCAGGGGACCTACGAGCAGTACTTC. It specifies CASSLEPQGTYEQYF.

The genes are TRBV19 and TRBJ2-1, with D tentatively TRBD2 (6 bases). This CDR3 has 15 amino acids. CDR1 LNHDA and CDR2 SQIVND come from the germline V gene (reference sequence). Trimming removed 3 bases from V and 5 bases from J, with 14 bases in between. CDR3 region: CASSILSGGNNEQFF. As DNA, the CDR3 is TGTGCCAGTAGTATCCTTAGCGGAGGGAACAATGAGCAGTTCTTC. Full variable domain (outside the CDR3, taken from reference TRBV19 and TRBJ2-1): DGGITQSPKYLFRKEGQNVTLSCEQNLNHDAMYWYRQDPGQGLRLIYYSQIVNDFQKGDIAEGYSVSREKKESFPLTVTSAQKNPTAFYLCASSILSGGNNEQFFGPGTRLTVL.

This sequence joins TRBV4-1 and TRBJ2-2; the D is unclear. Per the germline V gene, CDR1 is MGHRA and CDR2 is YSYEKL. This CDR3 spans 16 amino acids. Trimming left V 0 bases short and J 6 bases short, with 14 bases between. The CDR3 DNA sequence: TGCGCCAGCAGCCAAGAGGCACTCGGGTTCCCCGGGGAGCTGTTTTTT. As protein: CASSQEALGFPGELFF.

This clone was picked up one time. This chain links TRBV7-9 with TRBJ2-7, with D maybe TRBD2 (6 bases). The CDR3 consists of 14 residues. Germline CDR1 is SEHNR and CDR2 is FQNEAQ (reference sequence). Deletions cut 5 bases from V and 2 bases from J, with 13 bases between. The CDR3 reads CASSRRGEPYEQYF. The CDR3 nucleotides are TGTGCCAGCAGCCGACGCGGGGAACCCTACGAGCAGTACTTC.

The rearrangement joins TRBV5-1 to TRBJ2-5, with 7 bases that match TRBD1. The ends lost 4 bases at V and 0 bases at J; junction bases unmatched: 9. This CDR3 comprises 16 residues. Germline CDR1 and CDR2: SGHRS and YFSETQ. CDR3 sequence reads: CASSTGQPTYQETQYF. Here the CDR3 DNA reads TGCGCCAGCAGCACGGGACAGCCGACCTACCAAGAGACCCAGTACTTC.

This clone appeared once. The CDR3: CASRGQIGEGDNEQFF. As DNA, the CDR3 is TGTGCCAGCAGGGGACAGATCGGTGAAGGCGACAATGAGCAGTTCTTC. V and J are TRBV6-6 and TRBJ2-1; 7 positions match TRBD1. CDR1 MNHNY and CDR2 SVGAGI come from the germline V gene (reference sequence). The CDR3 runs to 16 residues. V dropped 6 bases and J dropped 5; count of bases not matched to a gene: 13.

V usage is TRBV25-1 and J usage is TRBJ2-5, with 7 bases identical to TRBD2. This CDR3 has 17 amino acids. The V gene's germline CDR1 is MGHDK and CDR2 SYGVNS. V was clipped by 4 bases and J by 0 bases; unmatched bases: 11. The CDR3 DNA is TGTGCCAGCAGTGTCCTAGGGGCGGGGGAGTACCAAGAGACCCAGTACTTC. The encoded protein is CASSVLGAGEYQETQYF.